This entry lists 18 T cell receptor beta chains sequenced from one sample in a study of T cells in Graves' hyperthyroidism and ophthalmopathy. RNA transcripts were the template for amplifying TCR beta CDR3 regions. During a first-round RT-PCR of the TCR CDR3, the HTBI primer set was used. TCRdb ran MiXCR on the multiplex PCR reads and lists one entry per CDR3 protein. This sample has roughly 170,000 distinct CDR3 sequences, with around 8.9% found just once. Sequenced input: blood. All receptors derive from a young woman with Graves' hyperthyroidism that later progressed to Graves' ophthalmopathy.

This clonotype showed up many times. CDR3 in DNA: TGTGCCAGCAGTGAAAGCCGACAGGGTGTCATAGGCGAGCAGTACTTC. Amino acid sequence: CASSESRQGVIGEQYF. The rearrangement links TRBV2 to TRBJ2-7; 7 nucleotides agree with TRBD1. The germline CDR1 and CDR2 sequences are SNHLY and FYNNEI. V shed 2 bases and J 6 bases; nucleotides not matched to a gene: 13. This CDR3 comprises 16 residues. The full variable domain, with the rest looked up from reference TRBV2 and TRBJ2-7, is EPEVTQTPSHQVTQMGQEVILRCVPISNHLYFYWYRQILGQKVEFLVSFYNNEISEKSEIFDDQFSVERPDGSNFTLKIRSTKLEDSAMYFCASSESRQGVIGEQYFGPGTRLTVT.

With respect to this clonotype: This may arise from a read error, as a much more abundant clone is one base away. The rearrangement uses TRBV30 and TRBJ1-2; TRBD1 matches 7 bases. CDR1 is GTSNPN and CDR2 is SVGIG in the germline V gene (reference sequence). CDR3 size: 12 residues. The DNA of the CDR3 is TGTGCCCGGAGTGAAACAGGGGCTGGCTACACCTTC. It codes for CARSETGAGYTF.

This clonotype came up many times. V gene TRBV7-9 combines with J gene TRBJ2-1, with 9 nucleotides matching TRBD2. With V trimmed by 4 bases and J by 5 bases, 12 bases remained unmatched. The CDR3 runs 17 residues. Germline V gives CDR1 SEHNR, CDR2 FQNEAQ (reference sequence). CDR3 sequence reads: CASSSSFTSGRNNEQFF. Written as DNA, the CDR3 is TGTGCCAGCAGCTCGTCCTTTACTAGCGGGCGAAACAATGAGCAGTTCTTC.

This clonotype was observed many times. The chain employs TRBV7-6 and TRBJ2-1, with 9 positions matching TRBD2. The V and J ends lost 5 bases and 2 bases, in that order; junction bases with no gene match: 4. Germline lookup yields CDR1 SGHVS and CDR2 FNYEAQ. This CDR3 is built from 15 residues. The CDR3 bases are TGTGCCAGCAGCGCGGGACTAGCAGCCTACAATGAGCAGTTCTTC. The encoded protein is CASSAGLAAYNEQFF.

This clonotype was found many times. The CDR3 sequence: CASSLAVGETQYF. CDR3 sequence (DNA): TGTGCCAGCAGCCTAGCCGTCGGGGAGACCCAGTACTTC. J is TRBJ2-5 and V is TRBV2, with a possible D match to TRBD2 (5 bases). V was trimmed by 6 bases and J by 5 bases, leaving 13 bases between them. Germline V CDR1 and CDR2: SNHLY, FYNNEI. The CDR3 is 13 residues long.

The rearrangement uses TRBV7-3 and TRBJ2-2; 14 bases fit TRBD2. This CDR3 comprises 21 residues. Trimming took 2 bases from V and 4 from J; bases not matched to a gene: 15. The germline V gene encodes CDR1 SGHTA and CDR2 FQGTGA. The CDR3 reads CASSLVGSGLAGERATGELFF. CDR3 nucleotides: TGTGCCAGCAGCTTAGTCGGCTCGGGACTAGCGGGAGAGAGGGCCACCGGGGAGCTGTTTTTT.

This clonotype has a count of ten or more. The chain links TRBV30 to TRBJ1-2, with D hard to call. Germline assignment: CDR1 GTSNPN and CDR2 SVGIG (reference sequence). V was shortened by 3 bases and J by 1 base, with 12 bases between the two germline ends. This CDR3 has 14 amino acids. The CDR3 sequence is CAWRRPPVNYGYTF. The CDR3 DNA sequence: TGTGCCTGGAGAAGGCCCCCAGTTAACTATGGCTACACCTTC.

This clonotype appeared many times. This chain links TRBV6-1 with TRBJ2-1; 9 bases are shared with TRBD1. The germline gives CDR1 MNHNS, CDR2 SASEGT. The CDR3 loop spans 15 amino acids. V dropped 6 bases and J dropped 7; count of bases not matched to a gene: 10. Here the CDR3 reads CASRSSGTGINEQFF. CDR3 in DNA: TGTGCCAGCAGATCCTCCGGGACAGGGATTAATGAGCAGTTCTTC.

This clonotype was recorded many times. The gene calls are TRBV30 and TRBJ2-1, with TRBD2 matching 12 bases. The CDR3 length is 13 residues. Germline trimming cut 5 bases from V and 4 bases from J; bases unmatched to any gene: 0. Germline V CDR1 and CDR2: GTSNPN, SVGIG (reference sequence). CDR3 DNA sequence: TGTGCCTGGGGACTAGCGGGGTACAATGAGCAGTTCTTC. Translated, it gives CAWGLAGYNEQFF.

The rearrangement uses TRBV14 and TRBJ2-1; 8 positions agree with TRBD2. Germline trimming cut 0 bases from V and 2 bases from J; bases unmatched to any gene: 3. The germline V gene encodes CDR1 SGHDN and CDR2 FVKESK. The CDR3 has 16 amino acids. The CDR3 DNA is TGTGCCAGCAGCCAAGATGTAGCGGGAACCTACAATGAGCAGTTCTTC. This encodes CASSQDVAGTYNEQFF.

Regarding this clonotype: One base away lies a much larger clone, so this may be a sequencing read error. The chain carries TRBV11-2 and TRBJ2-5, with D perhaps being TRBD1 or TRBD2 (5 bases each). Germline-derived CDR1 and CDR2 are SGHAT and FQNNGV. V was trimmed by 4 bases and J by 0 bases, leaving 12 bases between them. The CDR3 extends over 15 amino acids. The CDR3 loop reads CASSSGTTYQETQYF. As DNA, the CDR3 is TGTGCCAGCAGCTCTGGGACCACGTACCAAGAGACCCAGTACTTC.

The rearrangement joins TRBV4-1 to TRBJ1-4; tentatively, D is TRBD1 (5 bases). V was shortened by 4 bases and J by 8 bases, with 17 bases between the two germline ends. From germline, CDR1 is MGHRA and CDR2 YSYEKL. The CDR3 has 15 residues. Here the CDR3 DNA reads TGCGCCAGCAGCCCGCTAGGGAGGGGTTGGGAAAAACTGTTTTTT. Protein: CASSPLGRGWEKLFF.

This clonotype was recorded at least ten times. The chain carries TRBV7-9 and TRBJ1-1, with D maybe TRBD1 (5 bases). The CDR3 sequence is 16 residues long. Looked up from germline, CDR1 is SEHNR and CDR2 is FQNEAQ (reference sequence). Trimming took 2 bases from V and 0 from J, leaving 13 bases between them. The CDR3 here is CASSLLGPVMNTEAFF. The CDR3 nucleotides read TGTGCCAGCAGCTTATTGGGGCCTGTCATGAACACTGAAGCTTTCTTT.

This clonotype came up once. A read error may explain this, as a much larger clone is one base away. The V and J genes are TRBV20-1 and TRBJ2-5; 8 bases are a match to TRBD2. This CDR3 spans 16 amino acids. J lost 3 bases, V lost 1 base, and 10 bases had no gene match. CDR1 and CDR2 (germline): DFQATT, SNEGSKA (reference sequence). Here the CDR3 reads CSARGRGGNIEETQYF. The DNA for the CDR3 is TGCAGTGCTAGAGGTCGGGGGGGGAACATAGAAGAGACCCAGTACTTC.

In this sample, this clonotype turned up many times. The chain joins TRBV13 to TRBJ2-5; 7 bases agree with TRBD1. CDR3 length: 16 amino acids. Germline lookup yields CDR1 PRHDT and CDR2 FYEKMQ (reference sequence). V was pared by 5 bases and J by 5 bases, with 14 bases of the junction left unmatched. The CDR3 loop reads CASSPTGTARGETQYF. CDR3 coding DNA: TGTGCCAGCAGCCCCACCGGGACAGCCAGAGGCGAGACCCAGTACTTC.

This clonotype was found many times. J is TRBJ2-7 and V is TRBV20-1; D is undetermined. Trimming pared 6 bases from V and 0 bases from J, leaving 9 bases between. CDR1 and CDR2 from the germline V gene are DFQATT and SNEGSKA (reference sequence). This CDR3 region has 12 residues. CDR3 region: CSARTDSYEQYF. CDR3 nucleotide sequence: TGCAGTGCACGGACGGACTCCTACGAGCAGTACTTC.

This clonotype was recorded at least ten times. The chain employs TRBV30 and TRBJ1-1, with 10 bases that match TRBD1. Germline V CDR1 and CDR2: GTSNPN, SVGIG (reference sequence). This CDR3 has 15 amino acids. V lost 4 bases, J lost 5 bases, and 10 bases stayed unmatched. The CDR3 DNA is TGTGCCTGGACCGGGGACAGGGGAATGTTGACTGAAGCTTTCTTT. It translates to CAWTGDRGMLTEAFF.

This clonotype occurred many times. The chain joins TRBV2 to TRBJ2-1; possibly TRBD1 or TRBD2 for D (5 bases each). Between the trimmed V and J ends, which lost 1 base and 10 bases, there was a span of 8 bases. The CDR3 is 12 amino acids. Per the germline V gene, CDR1 is SNHLY and CDR2 is FYNNEI. The CDR3, as DNA: TGTGCCAGCAGTGAAGATGGGGGAGAGCAGTTCTTC. Protein: CASSEDGGEQFF.